The T cell receptor (beta chain) under discussion was sequenced for a study of T cell changes during pregnancy in multiple sclerosis. Germline CDR1 and CDR2: SGHTA and FQGNSA. This CDR3 has 14 amino acids. V lost 0 bases, J lost 6 bases, and 11 bases lay in between. Sequencing used immunoSEQ multiplex PCR; TCRdb keeps in-frame clones, though not all of them. The table shows about 38,000 clones, with about nine tenths occurring only once. Sequencing was performed on CD8+ T cells from peripheral blood mononuclear cells, taken in the second trimester of pregnancy. The V call is TRBV7-2, the J call TRBJ1-2, with D uncertain. The origin of this receptor is a female donor with multiple sclerosis, enrolled in a pregnancy study. CDR3 sequence (DNA): TGTGCCAGCAGCTTAGCGCCCGGTCTAGATGGCTACACCTTC. Protein sequence: CASSLAPGLDGYTF.